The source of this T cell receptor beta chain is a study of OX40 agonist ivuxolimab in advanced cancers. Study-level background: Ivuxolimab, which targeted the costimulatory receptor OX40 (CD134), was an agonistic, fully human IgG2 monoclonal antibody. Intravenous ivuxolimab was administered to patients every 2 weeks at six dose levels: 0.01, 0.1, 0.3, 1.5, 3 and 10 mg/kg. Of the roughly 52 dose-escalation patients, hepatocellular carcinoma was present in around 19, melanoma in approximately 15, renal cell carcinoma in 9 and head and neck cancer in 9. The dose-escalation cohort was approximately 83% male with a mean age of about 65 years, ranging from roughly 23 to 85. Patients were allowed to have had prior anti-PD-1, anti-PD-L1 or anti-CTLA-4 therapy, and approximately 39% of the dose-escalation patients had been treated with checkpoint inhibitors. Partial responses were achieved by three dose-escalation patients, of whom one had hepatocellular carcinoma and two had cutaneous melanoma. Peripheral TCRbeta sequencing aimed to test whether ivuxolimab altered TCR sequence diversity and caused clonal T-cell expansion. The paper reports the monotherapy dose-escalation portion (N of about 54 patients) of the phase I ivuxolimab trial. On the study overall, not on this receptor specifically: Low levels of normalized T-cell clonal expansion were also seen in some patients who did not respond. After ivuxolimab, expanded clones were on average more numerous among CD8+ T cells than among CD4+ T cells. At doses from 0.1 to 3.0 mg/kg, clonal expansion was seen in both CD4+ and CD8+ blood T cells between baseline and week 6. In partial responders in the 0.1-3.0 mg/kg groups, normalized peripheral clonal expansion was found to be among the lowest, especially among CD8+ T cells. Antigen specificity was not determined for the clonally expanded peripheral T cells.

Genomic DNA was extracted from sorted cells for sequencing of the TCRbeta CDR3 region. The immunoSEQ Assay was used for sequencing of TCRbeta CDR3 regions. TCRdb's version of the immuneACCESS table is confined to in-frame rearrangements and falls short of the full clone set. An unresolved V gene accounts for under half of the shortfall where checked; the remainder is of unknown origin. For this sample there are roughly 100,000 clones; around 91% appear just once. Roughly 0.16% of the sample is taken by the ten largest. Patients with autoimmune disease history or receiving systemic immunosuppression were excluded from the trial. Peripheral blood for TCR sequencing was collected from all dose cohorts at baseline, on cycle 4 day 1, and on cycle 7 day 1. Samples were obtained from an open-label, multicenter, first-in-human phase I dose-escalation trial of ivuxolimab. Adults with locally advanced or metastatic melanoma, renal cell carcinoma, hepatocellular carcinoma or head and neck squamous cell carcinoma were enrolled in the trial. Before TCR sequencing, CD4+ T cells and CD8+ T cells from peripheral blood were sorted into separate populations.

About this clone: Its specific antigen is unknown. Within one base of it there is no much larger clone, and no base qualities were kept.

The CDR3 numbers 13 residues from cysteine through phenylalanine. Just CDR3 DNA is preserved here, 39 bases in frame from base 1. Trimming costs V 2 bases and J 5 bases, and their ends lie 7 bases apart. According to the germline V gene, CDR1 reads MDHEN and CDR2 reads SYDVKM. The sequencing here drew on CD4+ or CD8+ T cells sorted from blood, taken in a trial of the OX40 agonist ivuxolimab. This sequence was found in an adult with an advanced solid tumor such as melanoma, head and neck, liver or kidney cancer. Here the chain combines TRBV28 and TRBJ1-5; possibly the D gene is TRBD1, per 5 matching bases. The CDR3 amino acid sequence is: CASSLIGDQPQHF. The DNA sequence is TGTGCCAGCAGTTTAATAGGGGATCAGCCCCAGCATTTT. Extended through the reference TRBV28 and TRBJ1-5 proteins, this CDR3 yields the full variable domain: DVKVTQSSRYLVKRTGEKVFLECVQDMDHENMFWYRQDPGLGLRLIYFSYDVKMKEKGDIPEGYSVSREKKERFSLILESASTNQTSMYLCASSLIGDQPQHFGDGTRLSIL.